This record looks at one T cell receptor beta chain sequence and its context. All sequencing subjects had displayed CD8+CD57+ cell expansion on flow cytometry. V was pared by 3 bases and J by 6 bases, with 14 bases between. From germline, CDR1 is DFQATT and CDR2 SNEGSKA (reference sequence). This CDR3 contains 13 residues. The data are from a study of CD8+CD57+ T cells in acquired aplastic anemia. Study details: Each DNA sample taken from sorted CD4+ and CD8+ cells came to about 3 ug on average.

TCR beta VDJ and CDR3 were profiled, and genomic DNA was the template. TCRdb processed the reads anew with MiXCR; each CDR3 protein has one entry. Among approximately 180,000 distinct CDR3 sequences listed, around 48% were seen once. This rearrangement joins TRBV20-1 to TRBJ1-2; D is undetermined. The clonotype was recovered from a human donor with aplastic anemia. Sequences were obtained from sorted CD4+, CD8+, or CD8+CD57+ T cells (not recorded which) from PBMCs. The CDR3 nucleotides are TGCAGTGCTAGCCCCGTGCGACGGAATGGCTACACCTTC. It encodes CSASPVRRNGYTF.